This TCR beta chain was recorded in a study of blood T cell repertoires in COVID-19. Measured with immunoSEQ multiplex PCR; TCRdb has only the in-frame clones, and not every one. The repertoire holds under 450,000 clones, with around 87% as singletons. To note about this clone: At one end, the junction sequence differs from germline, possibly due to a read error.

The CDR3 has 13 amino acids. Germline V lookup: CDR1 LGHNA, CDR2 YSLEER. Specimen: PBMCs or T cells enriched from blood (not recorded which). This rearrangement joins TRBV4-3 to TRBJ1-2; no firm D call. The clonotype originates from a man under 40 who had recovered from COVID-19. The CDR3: CASSQDPTVSMSF. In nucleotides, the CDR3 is TGCGCCAGCAGCCAAGACCCCACAGTGTCTATGTCCTTC.